This TCR beta chain was observed in a study of PD-1 blockade in mismatch repair-deficient tumors. CDR3 length equals 17 residues. Trimming shortened V by 4 bases and J by 0 bases, and 17 bases separated the two germline ends. Germline CDR1 reads SGHRS; CDR2 reads YFSETQ. PCR or immunohistochemistry showed mismatch repair deficiency in every enrolled patient. TCR sequencing covered a few patients who responded to pembrolizumab. This table comes from immunoSEQ multiplex PCR, and its TCRdb copy is limited to in-frame clones, with some not included. In the table there are about 79,000 clones, about four fifths of which are singletons.

The V gene is TRBV5-1, the J gene TRBJ1-3; weak D call: TRBD1 (5 bases). This material consisted of peripheral blood, taken 44 weeks after starting pembrolizumab. The receptor comes from an adult with mismatch repair-deficient cancer. Here the CDR3 reads CASSRSGTESSGNTIYF. In DNA, the CDR3 is TGCGCCAGCAGCAGATCCGGGACCGAGAGCTCTGGAAACACCATATATTTT.